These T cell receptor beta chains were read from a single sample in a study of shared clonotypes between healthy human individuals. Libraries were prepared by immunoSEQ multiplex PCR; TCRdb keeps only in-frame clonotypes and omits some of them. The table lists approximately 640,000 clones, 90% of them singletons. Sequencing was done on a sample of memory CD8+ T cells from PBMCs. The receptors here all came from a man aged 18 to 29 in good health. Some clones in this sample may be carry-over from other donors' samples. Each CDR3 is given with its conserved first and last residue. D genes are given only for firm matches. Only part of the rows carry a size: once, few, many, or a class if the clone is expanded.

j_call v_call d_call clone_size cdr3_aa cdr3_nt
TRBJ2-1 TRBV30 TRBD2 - CAWSVPSGHYNEQFF TGTGCCTGGAGTGTACCTAGCGGGCATTACAATGAGCAGTTCTTC
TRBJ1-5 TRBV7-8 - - CASSLAAGVGQPQHF TGTGCCAGCAGCTTAGCGGCAGGCGTAGGTCAGCCCCAGCATTTT
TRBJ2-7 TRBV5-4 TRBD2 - CASSSGLAGVLSYEQYF TGTGCCAGCAGCTCGGGACTAGCGGGAGTGCTCTCCTACGAGCAGTACTTC
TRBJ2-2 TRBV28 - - CASRFHPGLHTGELFF TGTGCCAGCAGATTTCACCCGGGACTTCACACCGGGGAGCTGTTTTTT
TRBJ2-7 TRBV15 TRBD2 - CATSRLLAGASYEQYF TGTGCCACCAGCAGACTACTAGCGGGAGCCTCCTACGAGCAGTACTTC
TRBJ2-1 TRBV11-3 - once CASSLRGYNEQFF TGTGCCAGCAGCTTGAGAGGGTACAATGAGCAGTTCTTC
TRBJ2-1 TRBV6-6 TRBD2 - CASSQTGTSGYNEQFF TGTGCCAGCAGCCAAACCGGGACTAGCGGGTACAATGAGCAGTTCTTC
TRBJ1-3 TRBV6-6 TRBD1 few CASSPDRAGNTIYF TGTGCCAGCAGTCCGGACAGGGCTGGAAACACCATATATTTT
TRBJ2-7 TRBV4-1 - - CASSQATGFYDEQYF TGCGCCAGCAGCCAGGCTACAGGGTTTTACGACGAGCAGTACTTC
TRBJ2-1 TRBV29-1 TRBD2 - CSVTGLAGGSSVRNEQFF TGCAGCGTCACAGGACTAGCGGGAGGCTCTTCTGTGCGGAATGAGCAGTTCTTC
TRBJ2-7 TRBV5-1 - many CASSLASRAGGSYEQYF TGCGCCAGCAGCTTGGCCTCACGAGCGGGCGGCTCCTACGAGCAGTACTTC
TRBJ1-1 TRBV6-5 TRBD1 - CASGQGWFTEAFF TGTGCCAGCGGACAGGGGTGGTTCACTGAAGCTTTCTTT
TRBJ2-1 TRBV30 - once CAWSPPASYNEQFF TGTGCCTGGAGTCCACCCGCATCCTACAATGAGCAGTTCTTC
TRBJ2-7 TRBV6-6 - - CASSRTRGGAGEQYF TGTGCCAGCAGCCGGACCCGAGGGGGGGCGGGCGAGCAGTACTTC
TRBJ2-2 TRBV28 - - CASSSSPDTVGGELFF TGTGCCAGCAGTTCATCCCCGGACACGGTCGGAGGGGAGCTGTTTTTT
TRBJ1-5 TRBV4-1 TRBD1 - CASSDMTGFQPQHF TGCGCCAGCAGCGATATGACAGGGTTTCAGCCCCAGCATTTT
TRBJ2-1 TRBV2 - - CASNLNNEQFF TGTGCCAGCAACCTTAACAATGAGCAGTTCTTC
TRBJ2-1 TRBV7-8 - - CASSFRLGGSTVWEQFF TGTGCCAGCAGCTTCCGACTAGGGGGGTCGACCGTTTGGGAGCAGTTCTTC
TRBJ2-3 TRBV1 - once CTSSQDQSAGGTDTQYF TGCACCAGCAGCCAAGATCAGTCAGCGGGAGGGACGGATACGCAGTATTTT
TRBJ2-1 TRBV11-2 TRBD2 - CASSLGYSGSGYNEQFF TGTGCCAGCAGCTTAGGCTATAGCGGGAGCGGGTACAATGAGCAGTTCTTC
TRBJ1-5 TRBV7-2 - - CASSLGPYRESNQPQHF TGTGCCAGCAGCTTAGGTCCTTACAGGGAAAGCAATCAGCCCCAGCATTTT
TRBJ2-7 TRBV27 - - CASSLPGIAYEQYF TGTGCCAGCAGTTTACCCGGGATCGCCTACGAGCAGTACTTC
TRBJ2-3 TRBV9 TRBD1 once CASGTGEPDTQYF TGTGCCAGCGGGACAGGGGAACCAGATACGCAGTATTTT
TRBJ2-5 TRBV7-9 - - CASSPPGGVAQEAQYF TGTGCCAGCAGCCCCCCGGGCGGGGTAGCACAAGAGGCCCAGTACTTC
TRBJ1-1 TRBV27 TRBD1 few CASSSDRALSEAFF TGTGCCAGCAGTTCTGACAGGGCCTTATCCGAAGCTTTCTTT
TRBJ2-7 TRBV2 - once CASRRAGDSSYEQYF TGTGCCAGCCGAAGGGCGGGGGACAGCTCCTACGAGCAGTACTTC
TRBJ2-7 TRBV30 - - CAYRAQGGYEQYF TGTGCCTACCGTGCTCAGGGAGGATACGAGCAGTACTTC
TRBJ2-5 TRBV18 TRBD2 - CASSPRRLADETQYF TGTGCCAGCTCACCACGGAGACTAGCGGACGAGACCCAGTACTTC
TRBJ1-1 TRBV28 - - CASSLVSGGWMNTEAFF TGTGCCAGCAGTTTAGTGTCCGGGGGTTGGATGAACACTGAAGCTTTCTTT
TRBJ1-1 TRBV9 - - CASTLGLKSTEAFF TGTGCCAGCACCTTAGGGCTCAAAAGCACTGAAGCTTTCTTT
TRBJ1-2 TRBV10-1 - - CASSCGPGGNYGYTF TGCGCCAGCAGTTGTGGGCCGGGGGGTAACTATGGCTACACCTTC
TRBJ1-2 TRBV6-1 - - CASSEHGGVGIYGYTF TGTGCCAGCAGTGAACACGGGGGCGTTGGTATCTATGGCTACACCTTC
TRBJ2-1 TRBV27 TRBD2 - CASSLSPGLAGGGYNEQFF TGTGCCAGCAGTTTATCGCCGGGACTAGCGGGAGGGGGCTACAATGAGCAGTTCTTC
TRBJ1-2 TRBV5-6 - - CASSLEGTDGYTF TGTGCCAGCAGCTTAGAGGGAACGGATGGCTACACCTTC
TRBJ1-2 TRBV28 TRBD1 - CASASIRPDRVSNYGYTF TGTGCCAGCGCTTCAATCAGACCCGACAGGGTTTCTAACTATGGCTACACCTTC
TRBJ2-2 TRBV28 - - CASSLLPRAGELFF TGTGCCAGCAGTTTATTGCCTCGGGCCGGGGAGCTGTTTTTT
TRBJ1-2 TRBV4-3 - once CASSQDRVNYGYTF TGCGCCAGCAGCCAAGATCGAGTGAACTATGGCTACACCTTC
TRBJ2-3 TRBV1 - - CTSSQDASGASHSQDTQYF TGCACCAGCAGCCAAGATGCCAGCGGGGCTTCCCACTCACAAGATACGCAGTATTTT
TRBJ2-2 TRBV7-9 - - CASREGASNTGELFF TGTGCCAGCAGGGAGGGGGCATCGAACACCGGGGAGCTGTTTTTT
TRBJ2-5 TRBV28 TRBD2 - CASSFNWEGQETQYF TGTGCCAGCAGTTTCAATTGGGAGGGCCAAGAGACCCAGTACTTC
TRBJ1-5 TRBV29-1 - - CSVMGGYNQPQHF TGCAGCGTTATGGGGGGGTACAATCAGCCCCAGCATTTT
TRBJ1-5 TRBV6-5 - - CASRPRVSSNQPQHF TGTGCCAGCAGGCCCAGGGTATCAAGCAATCAGCCCCAGCATTTT
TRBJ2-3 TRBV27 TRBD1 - CASSMDRAKNVDTQYF TGTGCCAGCAGTATGGACAGGGCAAAAAACGTCGATACGCAGTATTTT
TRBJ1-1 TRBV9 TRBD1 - CASSVGQGDPEAFF TGTGCCAGCAGCGTAGGTCAGGGGGACCCTGAAGCTTTCTTT
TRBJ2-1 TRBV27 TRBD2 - CASSLSGRGNEQFF TGTGCCAGCAGCCTTAGCGGGAGGGGGAATGAGCAGTTCTTC
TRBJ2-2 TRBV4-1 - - CASSQATGELFF TGCGCCAGCAGCCAAGCCACCGGGGAGCTGTTTTTT
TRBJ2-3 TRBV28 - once CASSLLWGSSTDTQYF TGTGCCAGCAGTTTACTCTGGGGGAGTAGCACAGATACGCAGTATTTT
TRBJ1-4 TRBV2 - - CASSEAGLEKLFF TGTGCCAGCAGTGAAGCTGGTCTTGAAAAACTGTTTTTT
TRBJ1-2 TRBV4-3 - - CASSQGLRVASYGYTF TGCGCCAGCAGCCAAGGCTTGAGGGTTGCTTCCTATGGCTACACCTTC
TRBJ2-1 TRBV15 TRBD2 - CATSIGLAGVIEQFF TGTGCCACCAGCATTGGACTAGCGGGAGTTATCGAGCAGTTCTTC
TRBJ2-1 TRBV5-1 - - CASSLAPGDRDSYYNEQFF TGCGCCAGCAGCTTGGCCCCGGGGGACCGGGACAGCTACTACAATGAGCAGTTCTTC
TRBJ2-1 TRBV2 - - CASGEFSYNEQFF TGTGCCAGCGGGGAGTTCTCCTACAATGAGCAGTTCTTC
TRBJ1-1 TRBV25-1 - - CASSVGITEAFF TGTGCCAGCAGTGTGGGGATCACTGAAGCTTTCTTT
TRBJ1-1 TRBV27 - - CASSLTGLGTEAFF TGTGCCAGCAGTCTAACAGGGCTCGGAACTGAAGCTTTCTTT
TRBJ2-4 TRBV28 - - CASSAPTGHSKNIQYF TGTGCCAGCAGTGCTCCAACCGGACACAGCAAAAACATTCAGTACTTC
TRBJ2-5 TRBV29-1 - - CSVDVGFAPETQYF TGCAGCGTTGACGTGGGCTTCGCTCCAGAGACCCAGTACTTC
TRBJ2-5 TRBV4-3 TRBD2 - CASSQGPGLAERTQYF TGCGCCAGCAGCCAAGGTCCGGGACTAGCCGAGCGGACCCAGTACTTC